This TCR beta chain comes out of a study of technical replicates of blood from a handful of donors. Clones were read by immunoSEQ multiplex PCR, and TCRdb kept only the in-frame ones, dropping some. The data show about 93,000 clones, 95% seen once. Germline-derived CDR1 and CDR2 are WSHSY and SAAADI. The CDR3 runs to 12 residues. This chain joins TRBV10-2 and TRBJ2-6; no reliable D call. The sequenced sample was T cells isolated from PBMCs. This sequence was found in a human donor in good health. The CDR3 is CGAGSGANVLTF. As DNA, the CDR3 is TGCGGAGCAGGATCTGGGGCCAACGTCCTGACTTTC.